The 26 T cell receptor beta chains below were found in one sample sequenced in a study of Graves' ophthalmopathy and Graves' hyperthyroidism. CDR3 regions of TCR beta were amplified from RNA transcripts. First-round RT-PCR with HTBI primers preceded a second-round multiplex PCR. In TCRdb, the multiplex PCR reads were re-called with MiXCR into one record per CDR3 protein. The sample records fewer than 650,000 distinct CDR3 sequences, approximately 21% being singletons. Sequenced input: peripheral blood. The receptors come from a woman aged 18-29 years with stable Graves' hyperthyroidism. Some clones in this sample may be carry-over from other donors' samples.

This clonotype was counted a few times. This chain links TRBV7-2 with TRBJ2-2; 8 positions match TRBD2. Losses at the gene ends were 1 base for V and 6 bases for J; bases not matched to a gene: 7. From germline, CDR1 is SGHTA and CDR2 FQGNSA. CDR3 length: 16 amino acids. The CDR3 DNA reads TGTGCCAGCAGCTTAGTGCCGGGACTAGGTGCCGGGGAGCTGTTTTTT. Its translation: CASSLVPGLGAGELFF. Supplemented by reference TRBV7-2 and TRBJ2-2, the full variable domain reads GAGVSQSPSNKVTEKGKDVELRCDPISGHTALYWYRQSLGQGLEFLIYFQGNSAPDKSGLPSDRFSAERTGGSVSTLTIQRTQQEDSAVYLCASSLVPGLGAGELFFGEGSRLTVL.

This clonotype was counted a few times. An end of the junction does not agree with germline; a read error may underlie this. This chain connects TRBV15 to TRBJ1-1; unclear D gene. Germline loops: CDR1 LNHNV, CDR2 YYDKDF (reference sequence). This CDR3 has 12 residues. CDR3 coding DNA: TGTGCCACCAGCAGAGATAGTCGCCCCAAGCGATTT. Translating it yields CATSRDSRPKRF.

This clonotype was detected many times. The J gene is TRBJ2-7, the V gene TRBV7-2; D remains unclear. With 0 bases removed from V and 3 bases from J, the gap between germline ends came to 12 bases. Germline lookup yields CDR1 SGHTA and CDR2 FQGNSA. The CDR3 contains 15 residues. CDR3 in amino acids: CASSLAASANYEQYF. CDR3 coding DNA: TGTGCCAGCAGCTTAGCCGCGAGTGCCAACTACGAGCAGTACTTC.

This clonotype was found a few times. This chain joins TRBV30 and TRBJ2-5; TRBD2 is a possible D gene (6 bases). CDR1 GTSNPN and CDR2 SVGIG come from the germline V gene (reference sequence). The CDR3 length is 14 residues. V gave up 4 bases and J gave up 0 bases, with 12 bases separating them. The CDR3 DNA reads as TGTGCCTGGACCGGACTACAATACCAAGAGACCCAGTACTTC. This gives the protein CAWTGLQYQETQYF.

The rearrangement links TRBV28 to TRBJ2-4; D may be TRBD1 (5 bases). This CDR3 is built from 16 residues. With 6 bases removed from V and 0 bases from J, the gap between germline ends came to 15 bases. CDR1 is MDHEN and CDR2 is SYDVKM in the germline V gene. The CDR3 here is CASRGTTVSAKNIQYF. The CDR3 DNA is TGTGCCAGCAGGGGAACGACAGTGTCAGCCAAAAACATTCAGTACTTC. Looking up the rest from reference TRBV28 and TRBJ2-4 gives the full variable domain: DVKVTQSSRYLVKRTGEKVFLECVQDMDHENMFWYRQDPGLGLRLIYFSYDVKMKEKGDIPEGYSVSREKKERFSLILESASTNQTSMYLCASRGTTVSAKNIQYFGAGTRLSVL.

This clonotype occurred many times. V gene TRBV19 combines with J gene TRBJ1-1; D gene unclear. The CDR3 runs to 17 residues. Germline V gives CDR1 LNHDA, CDR2 SQIVND (reference sequence). The V end was cut by 1 base, the J end by 1 base, with 16 bases between. The CDR3 spells CASSIGLLLSANTEAFF. The CDR3 bases are TGTGCCAGTAGTATAGGTCTCCTGCTCTCAGCGAACACTGAAGCTTTCTTT.

Note on this clonotype: Just one base apart from a much larger clone, this may be a read error. The rearrangement uses TRBV20-1 and TRBJ1-1; the match to TRBD1 covers 9 bases. The germline V gene encodes CDR1 DFQATT and CDR2 SNEGSKA (reference sequence). The CDR3 has 14 amino acids. CDR3 sequence reads: CSARLYRGPTEACF. In nucleotides, the CDR3 is TGCAGTGCTAGATTATACAGGGGGCCGACTGAAGCTTGCTTT.

This clonotype turned up a few times. This may come from a read error, since a much larger clone is one base off. This is likely a read error, given that the CDR3 carries no conserved phenylalanine or tryptophan at its end. V gene TRBV3-1 combines with J gene TRBJ2-7; D possibly corresponds to TRBD2 (5 bases). Trimming shortened V by 3 bases and J by 3 bases, and 12 bases separated the two germline ends. The V gene's germline CDR1 is LGHDT and CDR2 YNNKEL (reference sequence). This CDR3 is built from 14 residues. CDR3 in amino acids: CASSQGSGGYEQYL. The CDR3 DNA reads TGTGCCAGCAGCCAGGGCAGCGGAGGCTACGAGCAGTACCTC.

About this clonotype itself: A read error is possible here, since a much larger clone lies one base away. The V call is TRBV6-4, the J call TRBJ2-2; D not resolved. Germline V gene lookup returns CDR1 MRHNA and CDR2 SNTAGT. The V end lost 3 bases, the J end lost 1 base, and 6 bases lay between the germline ends. CDR3 length equals 14 residues. The CDR3, as DNA: TGTGCCAGCAGTGAGGACGGGAACACCGGGGAGCTGTTTTTT. It is translated as CASSEDGNTGELFF.

This clonotype was found many times. The DNA for the CDR3 is TGTGCCATCAGTACAGACTCCTACGAGCAGTACTTC. Protein: CAISTDSYEQYF. The chain couples TRBV10-3 to TRBJ2-7, with D unresolved. Germline CDR1 ENHRY, CDR2 SYGVKD. Deletions cut 5 bases from V and 0 bases from J, with 5 bases between. The CDR3 runs 12 residues.

This clonotype was counted many times. The chain couples TRBV7-3 to TRBJ2-6, with D perhaps matching TRBD1 (6 bases). Germline loops: CDR1 SGHTA, CDR2 FQGTGA. V was pared by 5 bases and J by 0 bases, with 14 bases between. The CDR3 covers 17 residues. CDR3 nucleotides: TGTGCCAGCAGCCTCAGGGGTCCAACCTCTGGGGCCAACGTCCTGACTTTC. Its translation is CASSLRGPTSGANVLTF.

The chain recombines TRBV6-1 with TRBJ2-7; D is unresolved. The length of the CDR3 is 15 residues. V lost 4 bases, J lost 1 base, and 14 bases lay in between. Per the germline V gene, CDR1 is MNHNS and CDR2 is SASEGT. The CDR3 coding sequence is TGTGCCAGCAGTGCCTCCGGGCAGACTTCCTACGAGCAGTACTTC. Protein: CASSASGQTSYEQYF.

This clonotype appeared many times. This chain connects TRBV5-1 to TRBJ2-7; D ambiguous. The CDR3 has 14 amino acids. V lost 2 bases, J lost 4 bases, and 13 bases lay in between. Germline V gives CDR1 SGHRS, CDR2 YFSETQ. CDR3 amino acids: CASSFPGEAYEQYF. In DNA form, the CDR3 reads TGCGCCAGCAGCTTCCCGGGTGAAGCGTACGAGCAGTACTTC. The full variable domain, with the rest looked up from reference TRBV5-1 and TRBJ2-7, is KAGVTQTPRYLIKTRGQQVTLSCSPISGHRSVSWYQQTPGQGLQFLFEYFSETQRNKGNFPGRFSGRQFSNSRSEMNVSTLELGDSALYLCASSFPGEAYEQYFGPGTRLTVT.

This clonotype has ten or more counts. The CDR3 bases are TGCGCCAGCAGCCAGGACAGGGTCGATGGCTACACCTTC. It is translated as CASSQDRVDGYTF. V usage is TRBV4-3 and J usage is TRBJ1-2; 8 bases match TRBD1. There are 13 residues in the CDR3. Losses at the gene ends were 3 bases for V and 6 bases for J; bases not matched to a gene: 3. The germline CDR1 and CDR2 sequences are LGHNA and YSLEER.

The V call is TRBV28, the J call TRBJ1-1, with D tentatively TRBD1 (5 bases). The germline V gene has CDR1 MDHEN and CDR2 SYDVKM. V was cut by 8 bases and J by 4 bases, with 17 bases left in between. This CDR3 has 14 amino acids. CDR3 residues: CASLPGPGSTEAFF. CDR3 bases: TGTGCCAGCCTCCCCGGGCCAGGGAGCACTGAAGCTTTCTTT.

At least ten counts were recorded for this clonotype. V usage is TRBV20-1 and J usage is TRBJ2-5; 7 positions match TRBD1. The germline V gene has CDR1 DFQATT and CDR2 SNEGSKA (reference sequence). J gave up 5 bases and V 3 bases, and 12 bases lay outside the gene matches. CDR3 size: 15 residues. The CDR3 DNA is TGCAGTGCTAGTAGCCGACAGGGTTGGGTTGAGACCCAGTACTTC. Protein: CSASSRQGWVETQYF.

This clonotype was observed at least ten times. J is TRBJ1-2 and V is TRBV7-3, with 7 bases aligning to TRBD1. The CDR3 is made up of 15 amino acids. Germline V lookup: CDR1 SGHTA, CDR2 FQGTGA. J lost 4 bases, V lost 3 bases, and 8 bases had no gene match. DNA for the CDR3: TGTGCCAGCAGCTTGGGGCCCGGACAGGCCTATGGCTACACCTTC. It specifies CASSLGPGQAYGYTF.

This clonotype appeared many times. The chain links TRBV2 to TRBJ2-7; tentatively, D is TRBD2 (7 bases). The CDR3 has 16 residues. V shed 5 bases and J shed 0 bases, with 17 bases lying between them. The germline gives CDR1 SNHLY, CDR2 FYNNEI. This CDR3 reads CASSRRTAGSSYEQYF. DNA for the CDR3: TGTGCCAGCAGTAGGAGGACAGCGGGGAGCTCCTACGAGCAGTACTTC.

This clonotype was seen many times. J is TRBJ2-5 and V is TRBV6-4, with TRBD1 matching 7 bases. The CDR3 covers 18 residues. V was pared by 5 bases and J by 1 base, with 16 bases of the junction left unmatched. CDR1 and CDR2 from the germline V gene are MRHNA and SNTAGT. The CDR3 sequence is CASSPDRAAHLAQETQYF. The CDR3 DNA reads as TGTGCCAGCAGTCCCGACAGGGCCGCACATCTCGCCCAAGAGACCCAGTACTTC.

This clonotype was detected ten times or more. This chain connects TRBV12-3 or TRBV12-4 to TRBJ1-1; 7 nucleotides align to TRBD1. The CDR3 contains 14 residues. With 0 bases clipped from V and 4 bases from J, the junction kept 2 bases outside the gene matches. The CDR3 DNA reads TGTGCCAGCAGTTTAGCAGGGGGCGTCACTGAAGCTTTCTTT. Protein: CASSLAGGVTEAFF.

This clonotype was recorded at least ten times. The chain links TRBV2 to TRBJ1-6, with D possibly being TRBD1 (5 bases). In germline, CDR1 is SNHLY, CDR2 FYNNEI. Trimming pared 7 bases from V and 9 bases from J, leaving 19 bases between. This CDR3 contains 15 residues. The CDR3 here is CASTSEGRGGSPLHF. In DNA form, the CDR3 reads TGTGCCAGCACATCCGAGGGACGGGGGGGTTCACCCCTCCACTTT.

This clonotype appeared many times. This sequence joins TRBV12-3 or TRBV12-4 and TRBJ1-1, with D possibly TRBD1 on 5 matching bases. This CDR3 spans 13 amino acids. Trimming removed 5 bases at V and 4 bases at J, with 11 bases between. The CDR3 nucleotides read TGTGCCAGCAGTACCGGGGCTAGCACTGAAGCTTTCTTT. This encodes CASSTGASTEAFF.

This chain links TRBV28 with TRBJ2-5, with 7 bases identical to TRBD1. In germline, CDR1 is MDHEN, CDR2 SYDVKM. The J segment lost 5 bases and the V segment lost 5 bases, leaving 8 bases of the junction unmatched. This CDR3 has 14 amino acids. In nucleotides, the CDR3 is TGTGCCAGCAGTCACCTCGACAGGGATGAGACCCAGTACTTC. Protein product: CASSHLDRDETQYF. Using reference TRBV28 and TRBJ2-5 for the parts outside the CDR3, the full variable domain is DVKVTQSSRYLVKRTGEKVFLECVQDMDHENMFWYRQDPGLGLRLIYFSYDVKMKEKGDIPEGYSVSREKKERFSLILESASTNQTSMYLCASSHLDRDETQYFGPGTRLLVL.

The chain carries TRBV6-2 or TRBV6-3 and TRBJ2-5; 7 nucleotides align to TRBD1. Germline CDR1 and CDR2: MNHEY and SVGEGT. This CDR3 spans 15 amino acids. Unmatched junction bases numbered 8, after V lost 5 bases and J lost 2 bases. The CDR3 region is CASSGDPTGQETQYF. The CDR3 DNA sequence: TGTGCCAGCAGTGGGGACCCGACAGGGCAAGAGACCCAGTACTTC.

This clonotype came up a few times. The chain employs TRBV5-1 and TRBJ2-3; D is possibly TRBD1 or TRBD2 (5 bases each). The CDR3 extends over 13 amino acids. V gave up 0 bases and J gave up 4 bases, with 6 bases separating them. Germline V lookup: CDR1 SGHRS, CDR2 YFSETQ. The CDR3 here is CASSLGGSDTQYF. Here the CDR3 DNA reads TGCGCCAGCAGCTTGGGGGGGTCAGATACGCAGTATTTT.

Many counts were recorded for this clonotype. The chain combines TRBV28 with TRBJ2-7; 8 nucleotides match TRBD2. This CDR3 is built from 14 residues. V was clipped by 8 bases and J by 2 bases; unmatched bases: 8. The germline V gene encodes CDR1 MDHEN and CDR2 SYDVKM. CDR3 sequence (DNA): TGTGCCAGCTCCCAGGGCGGGAGGCCCTACGAGCAGTACTTC. The encoded protein is CASSQGGRPYEQYF.